This T cell receptor (beta chain) was recorded in a study of T cells after yellow fever vaccination (dated by TCRdb to between 2018 and 2021). Some background on the complete study: Libraries from fractions with low cell numbers were prepared with the SMART-Seq v4 Ultra Low Input RNA kit. Blood was drawn at multiple timepoints before and after primary and secondary immunization, with bulk PBMC replicates and cell subsets isolated. Two healthy male donors, one aged 18 to 30 and one aged 30 to 40 years, were included in the cohort. To track T-cell clones before and after primary and booster YFV17D yellow fever vaccination, bulk TCR alpha and beta repertoires were sequenced longitudinally.

The treatment or condition label of this sample denotes: live attenuated yellow fever vaccine strain. A standard Ficoll-Paque protocol was used to isolate PBMCs from peripheral blood. CD4 and CD8 T-cell fractions were isolated with Dynabeads CD4 and CD8 positive selection kits. TriZol was used to extract RNA from bulk PBMCs, from CD4 and CD8 fractions, and from dextramer-positive and dextramer-negative fractions. The paper as a whole reports these results and caveats: Compared with the primary T-cell response, the secondary T-cell response was faster but weaker, reaching its peak on day 5 rather than on day 15. The study included only a couple of donors, which limits how far the findings can be generalized. Most clones expanded after primary vaccination (approximately 97% of CD4 and 70% to 90% of CD8) were re-detected after the booster, suggesting that broad memory maintenance occurred. A small share of clonotypes was detected in both CD4 and CD8 compartments, with the overlap likely arising from convergent recombination. Because abundant contaminating clonotypes from the bulk population could be contained in FACS-sorted repertoires, computational filtering was required.

TCRdb shows the sequencer as Illumina NovaSeq 6000. Synthesis of TCR cDNA relied on 5'RACE template switching, a step that introduced a universal primer site along with unique molecular identifiers. cDNA synthesis was primed from both the TCR alpha and TCR beta constant segments. Library amplification involved two PCR steps, and the second step added sample barcodes and sequencing adapters. Libraries were sequenced on Illumina HiSeq 2500 (2x100 bp) or NovaSeq (2x150 bp). The paper's data handling went like this. Reads were demultiplexed and collapsed into UMI consensus sequences with MIGEC, and V(D)J alignment was performed with MiXCR. Using edgeR on replicate PBMC samples, clonotypes were called vaccine-responding if FDR was below 0.01 and the log2 fold change was above 5 up to day 15. Bulk clonotypes were assigned CD4 or CD8 identity according to which sequenced CD4 or CD8 repertoire held them at higher abundance. Clones were called with MiXCR by TCRdb after fastp trimmed the public reads at Q25, and only in-frame beta chains were retained. Under each unique CDR3 protein, matching rows form one entry showing the most common genes and DNA. The V and J calls were determined by TCRdb, not by the authors. The sample profile shows hundreds of thousands of distinct CDR3 sequences; under 15% of them were found once. 3.2% of the sample belongs to the ten largest clones.

This clonotype has at least ten counts. Its recognized antigen is unknown. No much larger clonotype is one base removed from it; base qualities were not supplied. For CDR1 and CDR2, the germline V gene lists ENHRY and SYGVKD. Trimming removed 2 bases from V and 1 base from J, leaving 11 bases between the germline ends. Including the terminal cysteine and phenylalanine, the CDR3 comprises 15 residues. Solely the CDR3 DNA is kept, with 45 bases framed from the first base. The source of this sequence is a man aged 18 to 30 who received the YFV17D yellow fever vaccine. Sequenced material: CD4+ T cells sorted from PBMCs, taken 15 days after the yellow fever booster vaccination. The V and J segments used are TRBV10-3 and TRBJ1-1; a weak D assignment points to TRBD1 (6 bases agree). CDR3 region: CAISEQGRGNTEAFF. The nucleotides read TGTGCCATCAGTGAGCAGGGGAGGGGGAACACTGAAGCTTTCTTT.